These 7 T cell receptor beta chains were all obtained from the same sample, sequenced in a study of control samples from healthy donors and cancer patients. Assay used: immunoSEQ multiplex PCR; TCRdb lists only in-frame clones, some missing. The table includes 150,000 to 200,000 clones, 90% detected once. The sequencing sample was made of blood. The receptor source for this set is a woman aged 50 to 60 in good health.

This chain joins TRBV7-9 and TRBJ1-2; the D gene is possibly TRBD1 (5 bases). V shed 0 bases and J shed 5 bases, with 7 bases lying between them. The CDR3 sequence is 13 residues long. Germline-derived CDR1 and CDR2 are SEHNR and FQNEAQ (reference sequence). CDR3 DNA: TGTGCCAGCAGCTTAGCGGGGGGGTATGGCTACACCTTC. It yields the protein CASSLAGGYGYTF.

This rearrangement joins TRBV6-5 to TRBJ1-1, with D uncertain. The CDR3 runs to 11 residues. The V gene lost 5 bases and the J gene lost 4 bases, with 5 bases spanning the gap. Germline CDR1 and CDR2: MNHEY and SVGAGI. CDR3 in amino acids: CASSRTTEAFF. CDR3 in DNA: TGTGCCAGCAGTCGGACCACTGAAGCTTTCTTT.

This chain uses TRBV7-6 with TRBJ2-1; D may be TRBD2 (6 bases). V lost 3 bases and J 0 bases, leaving 9 bases between the germline ends. The CDR3 has 15 residues. Germline assignment: CDR1 SGHVS and CDR2 FNYEAQ. For the CDR3, the DNA is TGTGCCAGCAGCTTTGCGGGGAGCTCCTACAATGAGCAGTTCTTC. It specifies CASSFAGSSYNEQFF.

In its sample, this clone was seen once. The rearrangement joins TRBV4-3 to TRBJ1-4; D is undetermined. Trimming took 3 bases from V and 3 from J, leaving 11 bases between them. The germline V gene has CDR1 LGHNA and CDR2 YSLEER. The length of the CDR3 is 15 residues. CDR3 in DNA: TGCGCCAGCAGCCAGGTAGACCTGCCTAATGAAAAACTGTTTTTT. Protein product: CASSQVDLPNEKLFF.

The V call is TRBV9, the J call TRBJ1-3; D not resolved. Between the trimmed V and J ends, which lost 1 base and 2 bases, there was a span of 10 bases. CDR3 length: 15 amino acids. Germline CDR1 and CDR2: SGDLS and YYNGEE. The CDR3 spells CASSVPTSTGNTIYF. CDR3 DNA: TGTGCCAGCAGCGTACCAACGAGCACTGGAAACACCATATATTTT. The whole variable domain, filled in from reference TRBV9 and TRBJ1-3, reads DSGVTQTPKHLITATGQRVTLRCSPRSGDLSVYWYQQSLDQGLQFLIQYYNGEERAKGNILERFSAQQFPDLHSELNLSSLELGDSALYFCASSVPTSTGNTIYFGEGSWLTVV.

The V and J genes are TRBV27 and TRBJ1-5, with 9 nucleotides matching TRBD1. Germline trimming cut 3 bases from V and 0 bases from J; bases unmatched to any gene: 6. This CDR3 has 17 amino acids. Germline CDR1 and CDR2: MNHEY and SMNVEV (reference sequence). The CDR3 nucleotides read TGTGCCAGCAGTTTTAATGGACAGGGGTTTAGCAATCAGCCCCAGCATTTT. The encoded protein is CASSFNGQGFSNQPQHF.

V usage is TRBV5-1 and J usage is TRBJ2-5; possibly TRBD2 for D (5 bases). The V gene's germline CDR1 is SGHRS and CDR2 YFSETQ. The CDR3 loop spans 14 amino acids. V lost 1 base and J lost 2, with 9 bases in between. CDR3 sequence (DNA): TGCGCCAGCAGCTTGTTTCGGACTCAAGAGACCCAGTACTTC. It is translated as CASSLFRTQETQYF. The variable domain in full, completed from reference TRBV5-1 and TRBJ2-5, reads KAGVTQTPRYLIKTRGQQVTLSCSPISGHRSVSWYQQTPGQGLQFLFEYFSETQRNKGNFPGRFSGRQFSNSRSEMNVSTLELGDSALYLCASSLFRTQETQYFGPGTRLLVL.